Presented here are 24 T cell receptor beta chains from one specimen sequenced in a study of T cells in Graves' hyperthyroidism and ophthalmopathy. The source material, RNA transcripts, was used to amplify TCR beta CDR3 regions. First-round RT-PCR targeting the TCR CDR3 was performed with the HTBI primer set. TCRdb re-derived calls from the multiplex PCR reads in MiXCR, one entry per CDR3 protein. The table lists about 580,000 distinct CDR3 sequences, just over 45% of them singletons, with about 7.8% in the top ten. The sample taken for sequencing was peripheral blood or thyroid tissue (not recorded which). The receptor source for this set is a woman in her late teens or twenties with Graves' hyperthyroidism.

This clonotype showed up many times. The chain uses TRBV25-1 and TRBJ1-6, with 7 positions matching TRBD1. The CDR3 sequence is 16 residues long. Per germline, CDR1 MGHDK and CDR2 SYGVNS. J was trimmed by 7 bases and V by 3 bases; bases with no gene match: 9. Here the CDR3 reads CASSELRDSTNSPLHF. In DNA, the CDR3 is TGTGCCAGCAGTGAGCTTCGGGACAGCACCAATTCACCCCTCCACTTT.

This chain uses TRBV29-1 with TRBJ2-7; 8 bases match TRBD1. The CDR3 length is 13 residues. Trimming at V came to 8 bases and at J to 4 bases, leaving 10 bases not matched to a gene. CDR1 SQVTM and CDR2 ANQGSEA come from the germline V gene. The CDR3 loop is CSQGSQGAYEQYF. CDR3 nucleotide sequence: TGCAGCCAAGGTTCGCAGGGGGCGTACGAGCAGTACTTC.

The chain carries TRBV29-1 and TRBJ2-7, with D perhaps being TRBD1 or TRBD2 (5 bases each). The CDR3 extends over 13 amino acids. Germline V gene sequence: CDR1 SQVTM, CDR2 ANQGSEA. V lost 8 bases to trimming and J lost 3 bases, with 17 bases between them. CDR3 DNA: TGCAGCTCCGGGACCCGAAGCAACTACGAGCAGTACTTC. Translated, it gives CSSGTRSNYEQYF.

This clonotype showed up many times. V is TRBV15 and J is TRBJ2-6; a weak D match, TRBD2 (5 bases). Germline CDR1 LNHNV, CDR2 YYDKDF (reference sequence). The CDR3 spans 16 residues. V lost 5 bases and J lost 4, with 15 bases in between. CDR3 protein: CATSFPRGSGANVLTF. CDR3 DNA sequence: TGTGCCACCAGCTTCCCCCGGGGTTCCGGGGCCAACGTCCTGACTTTC.

This chain uses TRBV2 with TRBJ1-6; 9 bases are shared with TRBD1. In germline, CDR1 is SNHLY, CDR2 FYNNEI. The CDR3 contains 16 residues. J was trimmed by 5 bases and V by 8 bases; bases with no gene match: 10. This CDR3 is CASLSGTGTNNSPLHF. The CDR3 DNA follows: TGTGCCAGCTTGTCCGGGACAGGGACGAATAATTCACCCCTCCACTTT. Looking up the rest from reference TRBV2 and TRBJ1-6 gives the full variable domain: EPEVTQTPSHQVTQMGQEVILRCVPISNHLYFYWYRQILGQKVEFLVSFYNNEISEKSEIFDDQFSVERPDGSNFTLKIRSTKLEDSAMYFCASLSGTGTNNSPLHFGNGTRLTVT.

The chain employs TRBV15 and TRBJ1-2; no clear D gene. Trimming pared 1 base from V and 10 bases from J, leaving 10 bases between. The CDR3 has 12 amino acids. The germline V gene has CDR1 LNHNV and CDR2 YYDKDF (reference sequence). CDR3 amino acids: CATSRGTVSYTF. The DNA for the CDR3 is TGTGCCACCAGCAGAGGGACGGTCTCCTACACCTTC.

This chain connects TRBV7-9 to TRBJ1-5; D remains unclear. Per germline, CDR1 SEHNR and CDR2 FQNEAQ (reference sequence). Between the trimmed V and J ends, which lost 5 bases and 0 bases, there was a span of 11 bases. This CDR3 region has 15 residues. Here the CDR3 DNA reads TGTGCCAGCAGCCGAGGCGGGAGTAGCAATCAGCCCCAGCATTTT. Residues: CASSRGGSSNQPQHF.

The CDR3 loop reads CASSLTTVEVPQGYNSPLHF. CDR3 sequence (DNA): TGCGCCAGCAGCTTAACTACGGTGGAAGTACCGCAGGGCTATAATTCACCCCTCCACTTT. The chain links TRBV5-1 to TRBJ1-6, with a tentative D call TRBD1 (5 bases). V was shortened by 2 bases and J by 3 bases, with 24 bases between the two germline ends. The germline V gene has CDR1 SGHRS and CDR2 YFSETQ. The CDR3 totals 20 residues.

The chain couples TRBV24-1 to TRBJ1-5, with D tentatively TRBD1 (6 bases). The germline V gene has CDR1 KGHDR and CDR2 SFDVKD. The CDR3 is 13 amino acids. The V end lost 7 bases, the J end lost 7 bases, and 13 bases lay between the germline ends. Here the CDR3 reads CATSPGGGQPQHF. The CDR3 region has the DNA TGTGCCACCAGCCCCGGAGGGGGGCAGCCCCAGCATTTT.

V and J are TRBV27 and TRBJ2-5; TRBD1 or TRBD2 may be the D gene (5 bases each). This CDR3 is built from 16 residues. V shed 6 bases and J shed 5 bases, with 22 bases lying between them. The germline V gene has CDR1 MNHEY and CDR2 SMNVEV (reference sequence). The CDR3 DNA follows: TGTGCCAGCAGAGTTTTAGGAGGACATTTCTACGAGACCCAGTACTTC. Translated: CASRVLGGHFYETQYF.

This clonotype was counted a single time. The chain carries TRBV7-9 and TRBJ2-5, with TRBD2 matching over 9 bases. The length of the CDR3 is 15 residues. V was pared by 1 base and J by 5 bases, with 5 bases of the junction left unmatched. Germline loops: CDR1 SEHNR, CDR2 FQNEAQ (reference sequence). CDR3 sequence reads: CASSLDSGSVETQYF. The CDR3 nucleotides are TGTGCCAGCAGCTTAGATAGCGGGAGTGTGGAGACCCAGTACTTC. The whole variable domain, filled in from reference TRBV7-9 and TRBJ2-5, reads DTGVSQNPRHKITKRGQNVTFRCDPISEHNRLYWYRQTLGQGPEFLTYFQNEAQLEKSRLLSDRFSAERPKGSFSTLEIQRTEQGDSAMYLCASSLDSGSVETQYFGPGTRLLVL.

CDR3 amino acids: CASRSPGGNNEQFF. CDR3 DNA: TGTGCCAGCAGAAGCCCTGGCGGAAACAATGAGCAGTTCTTC. The chain carries TRBV6-6 and TRBJ2-1; no clear D gene. CDR1 is MNHNY and CDR2 is SVGAGI in the germline V gene (reference sequence). V was trimmed by 6 bases and J by 5 bases, leaving 14 bases between them. This CDR3 contains 14 residues.

This clonotype was counted only a few times. This chain uses TRBV3-1 with TRBJ1-1, with 7 positions matching TRBD1. Germline V gene data show CDR1 as LGHDT and CDR2 as YNNKEL (reference sequence). The CDR3 covers 16 residues. With 2 bases clipped from V and 5 bases from J, the junction kept 11 bases outside the gene matches. The CDR3 loop is CASSQRPTGVRTEAFF. The CDR3 bases are TGTGCCAGCAGCCAAAGGCCCACAGGGGTGCGAACTGAAGCTTTCTTT.

This clonotype has at least ten counts. The rearrangement joins TRBV19 to TRBJ1-1; no clear D gene. Trimming took off 6 bases at V and 0 bases at J, with 8 bases between the two ends. Looked up from germline, CDR1 is LNHDA and CDR2 is SQIVND (reference sequence). The CDR3 covers 13 residues. Written as DNA, the CDR3 is TGTGCCAGTAGGCCCCTAATGAACACTGAAGCTTTCTTT. Translated: CASRPLMNTEAFF.

The J gene is TRBJ2-7, the V gene TRBV20-1; 8 positions match TRBD2. The CDR3 extends over 16 amino acids. V lost 0 bases to trimming and J lost 0 bases; unmatched junction nucleotides: 7. Germline-derived CDR1 and CDR2 are DFQATT and SNEGSKA (reference sequence). The CDR3 region is CSARDSERESSYEQYF. The DNA for the CDR3 is TGCAGTGCTAGAGATTCCGAGCGGGAGAGCTCCTACGAGCAGTACTTC.

V gene TRBV7-9 combines with J gene TRBJ2-7, with D possibly TRBD1 on 6 matching bases. The CDR3 covers 15 residues. Germline CDR1 SEHNR, CDR2 FQNEAQ (reference sequence). Trimming cost V 6 bases and J 3 bases, with 18 bases left between them. The CDR3 is CASSLPDRKGYEQYF. In DNA form, the CDR3 reads TGTGCCAGCAGTTTACCCGACAGGAAGGGCTACGAGCAGTACTTC.

In this sample, this clonotype turned up many times. This sequence joins TRBV25-1 and TRBJ2-7, with TRBD2 matching over 10 bases. V shed 6 bases and J 3 bases; nucleotides not matched to a gene: 5. Per germline, CDR1 MGHDK and CDR2 SYGVNS. The CDR3 has 14 amino acids. CDR3 loop: CASRPSGSLYEQYF. Here the CDR3 DNA reads TGTGCCAGCAGACCTAGCGGGAGCCTCTACGAGCAGTACTTC.

There are a few counts of this clonotype. The chain has TRBV29-1 and TRBJ2-1, with TRBD2 identical over 11 bases. This CDR3 region has 14 residues. Trimming took 4 bases from V and 8 from J; bases not matched to a gene: 7. Looked up from germline, CDR1 is SQVTM and CDR2 is ANQGSEA. DNA of the CDR3: TGCAGCGTTGTAGTGTTACTAGCGGGGGATGAGCAGTTCTTC. As protein: CSVVVLLAGDEQFF.

This clonotype was counted a single time. The chain links TRBV5-1 to TRBJ1-1; 8 bases line up with TRBD1. The germline CDR1 and CDR2 sequences are SGHRS and YFSETQ. The CDR3 is 18 amino acids. V dropped 1 base and J dropped 1; count of bases not matched to a gene: 12. The CDR3 loop reads CASSLWGQVSFGNTEAFF. The CDR3 coding sequence is TGCGCCAGCAGCTTGTGGGGACAGGTATCATTTGGGAACACTGAAGCTTTCTTT.

This clonotype was counted ten times or more. The V call is TRBV10-3, the J call TRBJ1-3; 9 bases map to TRBD1. The CDR3 spans 19 residues. Losses at the gene ends were 4 bases for V and 0 bases for J; bases not matched to a gene: 13. Germline loops: CDR1 ENHRY, CDR2 SYGVKD. CDR3 region: CAISGSGTGTTSSGNTIYF. The CDR3 nucleotides read TGTGCCATCAGTGGATCCGGGACAGGGACCACCTCCTCTGGAAACACCATATATTTT.

This clonotype has a count of ten or more. This sequence joins TRBV29-1 and TRBJ1-6, with D unresolved. The CDR3 contains 13 residues. Trimming left V 5 bases short and J 1 base short, with 6 bases between. Germline CDR1 SQVTM, CDR2 ANQGSEA. In DNA form, the CDR3 reads TGCAGCGTTCGCACATCCTATAATTCACCCCTCCACTTT. Translation: CSVRTSYNSPLHF.

About this clonotype: At one boundary the junction diverges from the germline segment, which might be a read error. The J gene is TRBJ2-6, the V gene TRBV7-2; D is tentatively TRBD1 or TRBD2 (5 bases each). The germline V gene has CDR1 SGHTA and CDR2 FQGNSA. The CDR3 has 16 residues. Here the CDR3 DNA reads TGTGCCAGCAGCTTAGGCCCGGGATCTGGGGCCAACGTCCTGGCTTTC. Translating gives CASSLGPGSGANVLAF.

V gene TRBV29-1 combines with J gene TRBJ2-2; D tentatively fits TRBD1 or TRBD2 (5 bases each). The CDR3 runs to 14 residues. Trimming left V 5 bases short and J 6 bases short, with 16 bases between. The germline CDR1 and CDR2 sequences are SQVTM and ANQGSEA. Written as DNA, the CDR3 is TGCAGCGTTCGAGACGGGGCTTTACCCGGGGAGCTGTTTTTT. Translating it yields CSVRDGALPGELFF.

This clonotype was detected ten times or more. The chain carries TRBV20-1 and TRBJ1-1; TRBD1 matches 10 bases. The ends lost 6 bases at V and 1 base at J; junction bases unmatched: 2. Germline V gene data show CDR1 as DFQATT and CDR2 as SNEGSKA (reference sequence). The CDR3 totals 13 residues. The chain's CDR3 is CSARQGANTEAFF. In DNA, the CDR3 is TGCAGTGCAAGACAGGGGGCGAACACTGAAGCTTTCTTT.